This T cell receptor beta chain was captured by sequencing in a study of blood T cell repertoires in COVID-19. This CDR3 contains 17 residues. Germline CDR1 SGHRS, CDR2 YFSETQ. V lost 0 bases, J lost 1 base, and 6 bases stayed unmatched. Here immunoSEQ multiplex PCR was the method, and the copy in TCRdb shows in-frame clones only, minus some. The repertoire holds 150,000 or so clones, with 70% to 90% as singletons. The sequence was obtained from a human donor in a cohort sampled during active COVID-19. The chain uses TRBV5-1 and TRBJ2-3; 9 nucleotides align to TRBD2. The specimen sequenced was peripheral blood. The CDR3 nucleotides read TGCGCCAGCAGCTTGGCCCTCGGGACTAGCCGCACAGATACGCAGTATTTT. Protein: CASSLALGTSRTDTQYF.